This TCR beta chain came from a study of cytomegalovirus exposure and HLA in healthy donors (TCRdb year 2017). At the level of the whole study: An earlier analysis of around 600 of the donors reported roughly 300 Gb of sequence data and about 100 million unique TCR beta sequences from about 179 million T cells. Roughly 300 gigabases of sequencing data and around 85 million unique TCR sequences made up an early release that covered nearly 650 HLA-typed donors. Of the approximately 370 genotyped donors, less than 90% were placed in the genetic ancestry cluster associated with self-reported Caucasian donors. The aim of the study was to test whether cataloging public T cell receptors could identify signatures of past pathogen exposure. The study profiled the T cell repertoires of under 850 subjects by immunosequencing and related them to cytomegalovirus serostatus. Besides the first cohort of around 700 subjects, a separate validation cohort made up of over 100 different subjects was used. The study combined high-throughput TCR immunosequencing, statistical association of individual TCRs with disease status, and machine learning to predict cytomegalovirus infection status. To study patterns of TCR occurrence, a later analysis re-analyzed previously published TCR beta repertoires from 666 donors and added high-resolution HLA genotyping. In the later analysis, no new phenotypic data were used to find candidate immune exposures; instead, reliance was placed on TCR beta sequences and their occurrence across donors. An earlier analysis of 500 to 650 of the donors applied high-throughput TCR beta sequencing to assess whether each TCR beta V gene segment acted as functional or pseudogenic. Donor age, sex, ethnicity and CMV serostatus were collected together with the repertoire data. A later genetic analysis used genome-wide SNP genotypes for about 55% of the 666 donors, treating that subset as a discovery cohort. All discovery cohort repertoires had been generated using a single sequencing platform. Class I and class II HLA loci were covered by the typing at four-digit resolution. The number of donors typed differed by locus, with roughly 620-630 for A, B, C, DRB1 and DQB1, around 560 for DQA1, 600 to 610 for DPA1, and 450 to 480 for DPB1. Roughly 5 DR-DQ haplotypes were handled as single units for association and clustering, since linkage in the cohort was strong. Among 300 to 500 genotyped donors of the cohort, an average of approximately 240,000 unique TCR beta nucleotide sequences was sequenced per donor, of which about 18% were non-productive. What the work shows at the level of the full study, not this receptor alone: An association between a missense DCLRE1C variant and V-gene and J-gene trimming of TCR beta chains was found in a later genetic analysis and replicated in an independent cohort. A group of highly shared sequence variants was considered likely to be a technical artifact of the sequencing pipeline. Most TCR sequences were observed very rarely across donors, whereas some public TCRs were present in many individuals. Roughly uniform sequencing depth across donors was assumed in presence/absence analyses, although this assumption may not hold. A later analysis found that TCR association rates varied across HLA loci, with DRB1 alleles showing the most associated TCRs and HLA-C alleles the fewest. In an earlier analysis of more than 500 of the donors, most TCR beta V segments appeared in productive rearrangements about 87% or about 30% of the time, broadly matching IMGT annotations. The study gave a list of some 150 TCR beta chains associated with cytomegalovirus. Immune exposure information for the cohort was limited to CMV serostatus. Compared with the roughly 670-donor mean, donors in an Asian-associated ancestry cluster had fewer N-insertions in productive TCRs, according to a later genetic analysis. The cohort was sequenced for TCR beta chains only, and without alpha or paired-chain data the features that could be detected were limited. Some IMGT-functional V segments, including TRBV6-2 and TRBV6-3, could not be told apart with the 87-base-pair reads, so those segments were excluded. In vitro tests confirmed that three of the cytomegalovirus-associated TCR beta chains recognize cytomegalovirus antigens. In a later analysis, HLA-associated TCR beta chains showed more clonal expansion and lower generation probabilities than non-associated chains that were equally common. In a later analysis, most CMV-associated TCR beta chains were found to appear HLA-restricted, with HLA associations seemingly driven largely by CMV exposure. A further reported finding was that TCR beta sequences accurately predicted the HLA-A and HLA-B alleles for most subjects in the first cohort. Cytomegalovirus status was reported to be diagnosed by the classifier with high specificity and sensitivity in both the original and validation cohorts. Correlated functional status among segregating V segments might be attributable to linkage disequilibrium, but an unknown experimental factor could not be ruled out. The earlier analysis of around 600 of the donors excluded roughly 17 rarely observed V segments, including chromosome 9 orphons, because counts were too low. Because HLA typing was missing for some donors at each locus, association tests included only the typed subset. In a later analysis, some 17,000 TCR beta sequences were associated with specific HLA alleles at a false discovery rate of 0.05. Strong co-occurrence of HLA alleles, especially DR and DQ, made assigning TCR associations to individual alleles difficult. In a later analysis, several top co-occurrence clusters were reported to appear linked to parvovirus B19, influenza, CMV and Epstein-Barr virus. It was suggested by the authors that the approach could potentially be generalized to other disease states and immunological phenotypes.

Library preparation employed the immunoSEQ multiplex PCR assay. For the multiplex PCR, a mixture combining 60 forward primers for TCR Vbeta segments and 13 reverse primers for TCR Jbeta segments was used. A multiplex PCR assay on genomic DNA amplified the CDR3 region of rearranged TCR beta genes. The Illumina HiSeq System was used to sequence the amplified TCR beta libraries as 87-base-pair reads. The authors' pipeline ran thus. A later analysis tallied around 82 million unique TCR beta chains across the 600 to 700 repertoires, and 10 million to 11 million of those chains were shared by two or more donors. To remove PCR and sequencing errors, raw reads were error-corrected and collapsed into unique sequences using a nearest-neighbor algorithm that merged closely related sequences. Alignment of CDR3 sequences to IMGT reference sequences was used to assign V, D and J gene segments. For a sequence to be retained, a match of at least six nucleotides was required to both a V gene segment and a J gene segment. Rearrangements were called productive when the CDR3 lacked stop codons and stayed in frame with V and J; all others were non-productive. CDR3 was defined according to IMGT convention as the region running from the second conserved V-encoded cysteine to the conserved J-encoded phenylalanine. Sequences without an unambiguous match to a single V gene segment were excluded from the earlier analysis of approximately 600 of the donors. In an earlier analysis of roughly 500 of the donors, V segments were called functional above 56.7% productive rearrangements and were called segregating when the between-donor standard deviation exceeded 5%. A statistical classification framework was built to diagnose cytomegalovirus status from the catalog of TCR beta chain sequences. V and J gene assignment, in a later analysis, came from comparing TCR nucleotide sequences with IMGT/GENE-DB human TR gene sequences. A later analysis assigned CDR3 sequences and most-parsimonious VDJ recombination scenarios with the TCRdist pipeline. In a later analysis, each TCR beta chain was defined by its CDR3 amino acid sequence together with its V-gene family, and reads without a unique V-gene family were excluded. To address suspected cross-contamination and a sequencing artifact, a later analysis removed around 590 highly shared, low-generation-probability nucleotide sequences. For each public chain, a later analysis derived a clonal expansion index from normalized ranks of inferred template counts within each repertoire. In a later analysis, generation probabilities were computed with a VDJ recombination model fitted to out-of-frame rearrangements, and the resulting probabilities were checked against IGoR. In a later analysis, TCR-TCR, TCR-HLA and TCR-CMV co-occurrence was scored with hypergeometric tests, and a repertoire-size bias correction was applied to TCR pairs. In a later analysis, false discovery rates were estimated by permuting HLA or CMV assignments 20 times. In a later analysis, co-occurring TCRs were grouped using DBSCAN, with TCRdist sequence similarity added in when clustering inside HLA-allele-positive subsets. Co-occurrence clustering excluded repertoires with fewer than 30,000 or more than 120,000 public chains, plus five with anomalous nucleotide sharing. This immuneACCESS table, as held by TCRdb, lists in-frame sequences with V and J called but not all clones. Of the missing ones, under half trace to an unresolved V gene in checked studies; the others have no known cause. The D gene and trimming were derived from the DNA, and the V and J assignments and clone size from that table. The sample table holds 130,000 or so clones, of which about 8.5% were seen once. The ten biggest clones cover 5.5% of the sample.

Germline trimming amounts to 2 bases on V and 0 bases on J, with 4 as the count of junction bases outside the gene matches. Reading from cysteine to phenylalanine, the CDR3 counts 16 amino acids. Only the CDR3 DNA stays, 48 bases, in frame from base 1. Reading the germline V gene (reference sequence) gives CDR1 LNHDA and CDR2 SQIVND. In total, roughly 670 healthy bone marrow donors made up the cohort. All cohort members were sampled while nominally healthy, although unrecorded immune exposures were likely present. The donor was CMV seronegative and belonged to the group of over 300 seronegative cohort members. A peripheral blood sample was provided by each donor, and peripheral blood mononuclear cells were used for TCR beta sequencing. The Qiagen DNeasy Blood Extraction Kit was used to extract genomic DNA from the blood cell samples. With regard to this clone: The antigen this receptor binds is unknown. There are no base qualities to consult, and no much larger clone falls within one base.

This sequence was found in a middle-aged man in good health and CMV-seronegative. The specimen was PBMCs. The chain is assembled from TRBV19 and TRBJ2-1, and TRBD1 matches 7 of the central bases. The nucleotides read TGTGCCAGTAGTATATCACAGGGGCGCTCCTACAATGAGCAGTTCTTC. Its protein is CASSISQGRSYNEQFF.